These T cell receptor beta chains were read from a single sample in a study of early T cells in non-severe SARS-CoV-2 infection. A single record per CDR3 protein comes from TCRdb applying MiXCR to the 5' RACE reads. The top ten clones hold around 2.6% of a sample with 75,000 to 80,000 distinct CDR3 sequences, around 16% of them seen once. Sequenced: whole blood. The receptors here all came from an adult who was a healthcare worker with PCR-confirmed SARS-CoV-2 infection or an uninfected control (not recorded which). Both conserved end residues are part of each CDR3. D genes are given only for firm matches. Size values are once, few and many counts, or a class for expanded clones, and some rows have none.

j_call | v_call | d_call | clone_size | cdr3_nt | cdr3_aa
TRBJ2-1 | TRBV5-1 | TRBD2 | . | TGCGCCAGCAGCTTGGGATCCAGCGGGGGGGCAAGTGAGCAGTTCTTC | CASSLGSSGGASEQFF
TRBJ2-5 | TRBV20-1 | . | few | TGCAGTGCTAGCCTAGATCCAAAAGAGACCCAGTACTTC | CSASLDPKETQYF
TRBJ2-1 | TRBV27 | . | few | TGTGCCAGCAGTTTAGGGATGTACAATGAGCAGTTCTTC | CASSLGMYNEQFF
TRBJ2-6 | TRBV7-2 | . | many | TGTGCCAGCAGCTTAGTCAGGGTCAGTGCTGGGGCCAACGTCCTGACTTTC | CASSLVRVSAGANVLTF
TRBJ1-2 | TRBV2 | . | few | TGTGCCAGCATACGGGAGCAGGGGACCTATGGCTACACCTTC | CASIREQGTYGYTF
TRBJ1-2 | TRBV6-5 | . | few | TGTGCCAGCAGCTTTGGGGGAACTGATTATGGCTACACCTTC | CASSFGGTDYGYTF
TRBJ2-1 | TRBV5-1 | TRBD2 | . | TGCGCCAGCAGCGCCGGGACTAGCTGGAGTGAAAATGAGCAGTTCTTC | CASSAGTSWSENEQFF
TRBJ1-4 | TRBV30 | TRBD1 | . | TGTGCCTGGAGGATACAGGGGGGGTTTGGAAAACTGTTTTTT | CAWRIQGGFGKLFF
TRBJ1-4 | TRBV9 | . | few | TGTGCCAGCAGCCATCCAGCGGGTAAACTGTTTTTT | CASSHPAGKLFF
TRBJ1-6 | TRBV9 | TRBD1 | many | TGTGCCAGCAGCTCACGGGGGGGACAGAATTCACCCCTCCACTTT | CASSSRGGQNSPLHF
TRBJ2-3 | TRBV7-9 | . | few | TGTGCCAGCAGCTTCCAGCTAGGGTCAGATACGCAGTATTTT | CASSFQLGSDTQYF
TRBJ2-5 | TRBV12-3/TRBV12-4 | . | many | TGTGCCAGCAGTCGACTAGGAAAAGAGACCCAGTACTTC | CASSRLGKETQYF
TRBJ1-2 | TRBV28 | . | few | TGTGCCAGCACCTACCCCCACAGGGACTATGGCTACACCTTC | CASTYPHRDYGYTF
TRBJ2-5 | TRBV20-1 | . | . | TGCAGTGCTAGAGGGGGGGAGGCGCGACAAGAGACCCAGTACTTC | CSARGGEARQETQYF
TRBJ1-1 | TRBV6-5 | . | . | TGTGCCAGCAGTTTTGACAGGACGAATGCTTTCTTT | CASSFDRTNAFF
TRBJ1-4 | TRBV3-1 | . | few | TGTGCCAGCAGCCAAGAAGTGGGGACCTATGACGAAAAACTGTTTTTT | CASSQEVGTYDEKLFF
TRBJ2-1 | TRBV20-1 | TRBD1 | . | TGCAGTGCTAGTAGGGGGCCCTACAATGAGCAGTTCTTC | CSASRGPYNEQFF
TRBJ2-7 | TRBV12-3/TRBV12-4 | . | once | TGTGCCAGCAGTTTGAACAGCGCTGTCTCCTACGAGCAGTACTTC | CASSLNSAVSYEQYF
TRBJ1-1 | TRBV28 | . | . | TGTGCCAGCAGTTTACCTCGCTTGGGGACTGAAGCTTTCTTT | CASSLPRLGTEAFF
TRBJ1-1 | TRBV6-6 | . | few | TGTGCCAGCATAATTGGGGGGGGGACTGAAGCTTTCTTT | CASIIGGGTEAFF
TRBJ2-7 | TRBV19 | . | few | TGTGCCAGTAGTATTGCCGGGGCCACCTCCTACGAGCAGTACTTC | CASSIAGATSYEQYF
TRBJ2-6 | TRBV12-3/TRBV12-4 | . | few | TGTGCCAGCAGCTCTATTAAGTCCTCTGGGGCCAACGTCCTGACTTTC | CASSSIKSSGANVLTF
TRBJ1-1 | TRBV30 | . | few | TGTGCCTGGAGTGTATCATACACTGAAGCTTTCTTT | CAWSVSYTEAFF
TRBJ2-5 | TRBV3-1 | TRBD2 | few | TGTGCCAGCAGCCGTCGGACTAGCGGGGCACAAGAGACCCAGTACTTC | CASSRRTSGAQETQYF
TRBJ2-2 | TRBV7-9 | TRBD2 | . | TGTGCCAGCAGCCCTCCCCTAGCGGGAGTGGGGGAGCTGTTTTTT | CASSPPLAGVGELFF
TRBJ2-1 | TRBV25-1 | TRBD1 | few | TGTGCCAGCAGTGAAGCCCAGGGGGCCTACAATGAGCAGTTCTTC | CASSEAQGAYNEQFF
TRBJ2-1 | TRBV5-1 | . | many | TGCGCCAGCAGCTCTGGTAGGGGAGAAGTCGAGTTCTTC | CASSSGRGEVEFF
TRBJ1-5 | TRBV28 | . | . | TGTGCCAGCAGTCCTCGTCGGGGAGAAGGGCAGCCCCAGCATTTT | CASSPRRGEGQPQHF
TRBJ2-5 | TRBV7-2 | TRBD2 | few | TGTGCCAGCAGCTTAGGCCCAGCGGGAGCGTTGGCCCAGTACTTC | CASSLGPAGALAQYF
TRBJ2-3 | TRBV10-3 | . | . | TGTGCCATCAGGGCGGGATTCACAGATACGCAGTATTTT | CAIRAGFTDTQYF
TRBJ2-1 | TRBV14 | TRBD2 | . | TGTGCCAGCAGCCAAGAACCTAGCGGGGCCCTCAATGAGCAGTTCTTC | CASSQEPSGALNEQFF